These 5 T cell receptor beta chains were sequenced from one sample in a study of blood T cell repertoires in COVID-19. Clones were sequenced by immunoSEQ multiplex PCR, and TCRdb holds only the in-frame ones, with some missing. Found here are roughly 190,000 clones, 82% of them singletons; the top ten hold roughly 7.1%. The source material was peripheral blood. The receptors here all came from an older woman with COVID-19, enrolled during active disease.

This clone has a single count. V and J are TRBV6-5 and TRBJ1-1; a weak D match, TRBD1 (6 bases). With 8 bases removed from V and 5 bases from J, the gap between germline ends came to 18 bases. From germline, CDR1 is MNHEY and CDR2 SVGAGI. This CDR3 is 14 amino acids long. The CDR3 DNA reads TGTGCCAGCCTACCCCCGGGGGGGGCGACTGAAGCTTTCTTT. It encodes CASLPPGGATEAFF.

About this clone itself: This sample also contains other DNA sequences that code for the same CDR3. V usage is TRBV13 and J usage is TRBJ2-7; 9 bases align to TRBD2. V shed 5 bases and J 6 bases; nucleotides not matched to a gene: 5. CDR1 and CDR2 from the germline V gene are PRHDT and FYEKMQ (reference sequence). The CDR3 spans 13 residues. CDR3 coding DNA: TGTGCCAGCAGCCCTCTAGCGGGGTCCGAGCAGTACTTC. Translated, it gives CASSPLAGSEQYF.

The rearrangement uses TRBV6-5 and TRBJ1-5; D call uncertain. Germline CDR1 reads MNHEY; CDR2 reads SVGAGI. This CDR3 is 13 amino acids long. Trimming cost V 7 bases and J 4 bases, with 11 bases left between them. CDR3 in amino acids: CASKRTGNQPQHF. In nucleotides, the CDR3 is TGTGCCAGCAAACGAACGGGGAATCAGCCCCAGCATTTT.

This rearrangement joins TRBV2 to TRBJ2-6, with TRBD2 identical over 10 bases. V shed 11 bases, J shed 1 base, and the junction held 11 bases outside the gene matches. CDR3 size: 17 residues. Germline CDR1 reads SNHLY; CDR2 reads FYNNEI. CDR3 coding DNA: TGTGCCGGGACGTATCGGACTAGCGGATCTGGGGCCAACGTCCTGACTTTC. Residues: CAGTYRTSGSGANVLTF.

This sequence joins TRBV5-1 and TRBJ2-7; 7 bases match TRBD2. The V gene's germline CDR1 is SGHRS and CDR2 YFSETQ. Germline trimming cut 0 bases from V and 2 bases from J; bases unmatched to any gene: 2. The CDR3 covers 14 residues. The CDR3 here is CASSLEGGPYEQYF. As DNA, the CDR3 is TGCGCCAGCAGCTTGGAGGGAGGGCCCTACGAGCAGTACTTC.